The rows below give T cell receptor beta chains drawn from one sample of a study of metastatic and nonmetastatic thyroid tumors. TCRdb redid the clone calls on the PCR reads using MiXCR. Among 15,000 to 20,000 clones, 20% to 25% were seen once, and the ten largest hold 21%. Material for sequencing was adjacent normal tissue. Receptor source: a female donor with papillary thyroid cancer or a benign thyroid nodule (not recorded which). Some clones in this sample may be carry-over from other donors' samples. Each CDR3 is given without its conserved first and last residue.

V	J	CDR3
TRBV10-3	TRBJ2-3	AISEWLAETDTQY
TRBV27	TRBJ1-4	ASSFQGTNEKLF
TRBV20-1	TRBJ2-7	SVPAALAYEQY
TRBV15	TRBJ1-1	ATSRDRELNTEAF
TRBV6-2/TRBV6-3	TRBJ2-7	ASSYLGPNSYEQY
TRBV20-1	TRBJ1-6	SASGLSGANSPLH
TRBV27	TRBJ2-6	ASSSLRSSPGANVLA
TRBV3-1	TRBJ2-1	ASSQGGEQF
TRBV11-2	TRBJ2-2	ASSTRQGTGELF
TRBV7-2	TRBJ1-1	ASSLPWVNAEAF
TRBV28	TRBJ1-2	ASSLSGGTTIRGYT
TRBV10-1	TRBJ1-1	ASSESRGAVGTEAF
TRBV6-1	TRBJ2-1	ASSVTSGGVGYNEQF
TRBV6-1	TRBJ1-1	ASSDGPGQYNEAF
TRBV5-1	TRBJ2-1	ASSLAGFVGQGGNEQF
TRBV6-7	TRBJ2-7	ASRYDDYEQY
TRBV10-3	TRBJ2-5	AISGSGGPSETQY
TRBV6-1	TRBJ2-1	ASSRGDRPYNEQF
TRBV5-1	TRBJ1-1	ASSLALEMNTEAF
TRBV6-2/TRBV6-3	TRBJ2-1	ASRRYGTSGSLSYNEQF
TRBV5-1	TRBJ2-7	ASSQSAGDEQY
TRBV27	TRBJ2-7	TSSFLGDANYEQY
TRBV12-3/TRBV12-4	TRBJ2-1	ASKDRRRQYNEQF
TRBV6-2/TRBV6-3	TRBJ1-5	ASSPSFIGVGNQPQH
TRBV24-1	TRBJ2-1	ATNDLSGYRNEQF